These 17 T cell receptor delta chains were sequenced from one sample in a study of delta chain sequences of gamma delta T cells. TCRdb re-identified clones in the 5' RACE reads via CATT. Of about 510 delta-chain clones listed, about 20% are singletons. Source material: either unsorted cells or a sorted T cell fraction (not recorded which). All receptors derive from a human donor in good health.

Points on this clone: The protein in TCRdb stems from a much larger clone and differs at residue 6 from this DNA's translation, likely a read error; here the protein is translated from the DNA. This chain connects TRDV2 to TRDJ2; perhaps TRDD3 as D (6 bases). The CDR3 consists of 15 residues. Germline assignment: CDR1 GEAIGNYY and CDR2 EKD. The CDR3 here is CACDTLGDLPAQLFF. Here the CDR3 DNA reads TGTGCCTGTGACACCTTAGGGGATTTGCCAGCACAACTCTTCTTT.

This clone was counted only a few times. TCRdb's entry gives the protein of a much larger clone, which mismatches this DNA's translation at residue 4, likely from a read error; the protein reported here is translated from the DNA. V usage is TRDV2 and J usage is TRDJ1, with 8 bases aligning to TRDD3. The CDR3 contains 20 residues. Germline V CDR1 and CDR2: GEAIGNYY, EKD. The CDR3, as DNA: TGTGCCTGTGTCACCGTGGGCTCTGGGGGACCTGAGGGGGACACCGATAAACTCATCTTT. Translated: CACVTVGSGGPEGDTDKLIF.

By proportion, this clone is medium-sized. The gene calls are TRDV2 and TRDJ3, with 8 nucleotides matching TRDD3. Germline CDR1 reads GEAIGNYY; CDR2 reads EKD. The CDR3 is made up of 19 amino acids. The V segment lost 2 bases and the J segment 4 bases; nucleotides outside the gene matches: 12. The chain's CDR3 is CACDKLGGPVGWDTRQMFF. DNA of the CDR3: TGTGCCTGTGACAAACTGGGGGGACCGGTAGGATGGGACACCCGACAGATGTTTTTC.

This clone was seen only a few times. A much bigger clone sits one base away, suggesting this may be a read error. The V and J genes are TRDV2 and TRDJ3; D is possibly TRDD3 (6 bases). Trimming removed 0 bases at V and 0 bases at J, with 20 bases between. The germline V gene has CDR1 GEAIGNYY and CDR2 EKD. This CDR3 is 21 amino acids long. The CDR3 sequence is CACDTVGTGRQSSWDTRQMFF. Written as DNA, the CDR3 is TGTGCCTGTGACACCGTCGGTACTGGGAGACAGAGCTCCTGGGACACCCGACAGATGTTTTTC.

This clone is hyperexpanded in the sample. Other DNA sequences in this specimen translate into the identical CDR3. The CDR3 loop reads CACDTTGGPSSWDTRQMFF. In DNA, the CDR3 is TGTGCCTGTGACACTACTGGGGGGCCAAGCTCCTGGGACACCCGACAGATGTTTTTC. The rearrangement joins TRDV2 to TRDJ3; TRDD3 agrees at 8 bases. J lost 0 bases, V lost 1 base, and 7 bases had no gene match. CDR3 length: 19 amino acids. Germline V gives CDR1 GEAIGNYY, CDR2 EKD.

This clone is medium-sized (0.01 to 0.1%) within its sample. The V and J genes are TRDV2 and TRDJ1, with 13 bases aligning to TRDD3. Germline V gives CDR1 GEAIGNYY, CDR2 EKD. CDR3 length: 20 residues. V was clipped by 1 base and J by 6 bases; unmatched bases: 19. In nucleotides, the CDR3 is TGTGCCTGTGACACGATGGTACTGGGGGATACGCCCCGTCCGGGGAATAAACTCATCTTT. This gives the protein CACDTMVLGDTPRPGNKLIF.

With respect to this clone: For this DNA, TCRdb reports the protein of a much larger clone, which diverges at residue 12, most likely from a read error; the protein presented here is translated directly from the DNA. The CDR3 spells CACDTVNPGDLPWDTRQMFF. The CDR3 DNA reads TGTGCCTGTGACACCGTTAACCCTGGGGACCTTCCCTGGGACACCCGACAGATGTTTTTC. The V gene is TRDV2, the J gene TRDJ3, with D maybe TRDD3 (6 bases). Per the germline V gene, CDR1 is GEAIGNYY and CDR2 is EKD. V was shortened by 0 bases and J by 2 bases, with 19 bases between the two germline ends. The CDR3 is 20 amino acids.

This clone was observed a few times. The protein in TCRdb stems from a much larger clone and differs at residue 11 from this DNA's translation, likely a read error; here the protein is translated from the DNA. The genes are TRDV2 and TRDJ3, with D perhaps TRDD3 (5 bases). The CDR3 has 20 amino acids. Trimming shortened V by 0 bases and J by 0 bases, and 17 bases separated the two germline ends. Germline V gene lookup returns CDR1 GEAIGNYY and CDR2 EKD. CDR3 bases: TGTGCCTGTGACACCGCTCTGTGGGGACCAGGCTCCTGGGACACCCGACAGATGTTTTTC. Translating it yields CACDTALWGPGSWDTRQMFF.

Concerning this clone itself: The protein given by TCRdb reflects a much larger clone and differs at residue 8 from this DNA's translation, likely from a read error; the protein shown is the DNA's translation. The rearrangement links TRDV2 to TRDJ1; tentatively, D is TRDD3 (6 bases). The CDR3 spans 18 residues. Germline V gene data show CDR1 as GEAIGNYY and CDR2 as EKD. Trimming pared 2 bases from V and 0 bases from J, leaving 21 bases between. CDR3 amino acids: CACDRVSGGRSYTDKLIF. CDR3 coding DNA: TGTGCCTGTGACAGGGTATCCGGGGGGAGATCGTACACCGATAAACTCATCTTT.

In regard to this clone: A far larger clone is just one base off, so this is likely a read error. The chain has TRDV2 and TRDJ3; 9 nucleotides line up with TRDD3. Germline V gene data show CDR1 as GEAIGNYY and CDR2 as EKD. CDR3 length equals 21 residues. CDR3 nucleotide sequence: TGTGCCTGTGACACCGTGAAGGGACTGGGGGACCTCTCCTGGGACACCCGACTGATGTTTTTC. Translated, it gives CACDTVKGLGDLSWDTRLMFF.

This clone is medium-sized within its sample. The J gene is TRDJ1, the V gene TRDV2; D is unresolved. The CDR3 loop spans 16 amino acids. V dropped 0 bases and J dropped 3 bases, with 16 bases sitting between them. Looked up from germline, CDR1 is GEAIGNYY and CDR2 is EKD. This chain's CDR3 is CACDTVARKGADKLIF. The CDR3 DNA sequence: TGTGCCTGTGACACCGTGGCCCGCAAGGGCGCCGATAAACTCATCTTT.

This clone has just a few counts. This chain joins TRDV2 and TRDJ1; D perhaps matches TRDD3 (6 bases). The CDR3 runs 14 residues. CDR1 and CDR2 (germline): GEAIGNYY, EKD. DNA of the CDR3: TGTTCTGTACTGGGATCGACCTACACCGATAAACTCATCTTT. It codes for CSVLGSTYTDKLIF.

Comment on this clone: Since a far larger clone is one base different, this is likely a read error. This chain connects TRDV2 to TRDJ1; 8 bases are shared with TRDD3. CDR3 size: 17 residues. Trimming at V came to 9 bases and at J to 0 bases, leaving 17 bases not matched to a gene. CDR1 GEAIGNYY and CDR2 EKD come from the germline V gene. The CDR3 bases are TGTGCCCTCTCTCGGCTGGGGGACCGGAGGTACACCGATAAACTCATCTTT. Protein product: CALSRLGDRRYTDKLIF.

On this clone: This DNA's translation and the protein TCRdb lists, from a much larger clone, do not match at residue 5, likely due to a read error; the protein shown is translated from the DNA. The chain combines TRDV2 with TRDJ1; TRDD3 might be the D (5 bases). Trimming pared 3 bases from V and 0 bases from J, leaving 22 bases between. This CDR3 is 18 amino acids long. CDR1 is GEAIGNYY and CDR2 is EKD in the germline V gene. DNA for the CDR3: TGTGCCTGTGACGGGGTATCCGAGGGGAGATCGTACACCGATAAACTCATCTTT. Amino acid sequence: CACDGVSEGRSYTDKLIF.

By share of the sample, this clone is large (0.1 to 1%). In the same sample, other DNA sequences code for this CDR3. J is TRDJ1 and V is TRDV2; the D gene is possibly TRDD3 (6 bases). The CDR3 covers 20 residues. Looked up from germline, CDR1 is GEAIGNYY and CDR2 is EKD. Trimming took 0 bases from V and 0 from J, leaving 25 bases between them. This chain's CDR3 is CACDTAPGGTWDLYTDKLIF. CDR3 sequence (DNA): TGTGCCTGTGACACCGCTCCCGGGGGGACCTGGGACCTTTACACCGATAAACTCATCTTT.

In this sample, this clone turned up a few times. The mismatch at residue 12 between this DNA's translation and the TCRdb protein of a much larger clone likely reflects a read error; the protein shown is translated from the DNA. CDR3 nucleotides: TGTGCCTGTGACACCGTCTCCAGACTGGGGGACCGCACCGATAAACTCATCTTT. It yields the protein CACDTVSRLGDRTDKLIF. V and J are TRDV2 and TRDJ1; TRDD3 matches 9 bases. The CDR3 consists of 18 residues. With V trimmed by 0 bases and J by 1 base, 11 bases remained unmatched. Germline-derived CDR1 and CDR2 are GEAIGNYY and EKD.

This clone was detected a few times. This DNA's translation differs at residue 14 from TCRdb's protein, which comes from a much larger clone; a read error is likely, and the protein shown is translated from the DNA. V gene TRDV2 combines with J gene TRDJ3, with a possible D match to TRDD3 (5 bases). The CDR3 runs to 20 residues. Germline CDR1 reads GEAIGNYY; CDR2 reads EKD. In nucleotides, the CDR3 is TGTGCCTGTGACACCGCTCTGTGGGGACCAAGCTCCTGGGTCACCCGACAGATGTTTTTC. Protein product: CACDTALWGPSSWVTRQMFF.